What follows are 17 T cell receptor beta chains derived from one specimen sequenced in a study of regulatory T cells in long-lasting Graves disease. Time point in this sample: persistent/refractory GD, antithyroid drugs over 5 years with positive TRAb. The TCR library was made from RNA extracted from PBMCs. Library construction for TCR beta used iRepertoire HTBI primers and Arm-PCR of CDR3 regions. TCRdb used MiXCR to reprocess the multiplex PCR reads, holding one entry per CDR3 protein. The sample yields over 300,000 distinct CDR3 sequences, about 20% seen once. The starting material was peripheral blood mononuclear cells (PBMCs), obtained when the disease was refractory, from a patient treated with antithyroid drugs. Receptors were obtained from a female donor with Graves disease.

This chain uses TRBV6-1 with TRBJ1-3, with a weak D call TRBD1 (5 bases). The CDR3 is made up of 16 amino acids. The germline CDR1 and CDR2 sequences are MNHNS and SASEGT. The V end was cut by 5 bases, the J end by 2 bases, with 16 bases between. The CDR3 region is CASSRSGAGPGNTIYF. Here the CDR3 DNA reads TGTGCCAGCAGTCGGAGTGGGGCCGGGCCTGGAAACACCATATATTTT.

This clonotype was recorded many times. V gene TRBV5-1 combines with J gene TRBJ1-1; 7 bases align to TRBD1. The germline gives CDR1 SGHRS, CDR2 YFSETQ. J lost 1 base, V lost 2 bases, and 5 bases had no gene match. CDR3 length: 15 residues. This CDR3 reads CASSFGDRRNTEAFF. The CDR3 DNA sequence: TGCGCCAGCAGCTTCGGGGACAGAAGGAACACTGAAGCTTTCTTT.

This clonotype was counted a few times. The V gene is TRBV14, the J gene TRBJ1-2; D is unresolved. This CDR3 spans 14 amino acids. CDR1 SGHDN and CDR2 FVKESK come from the germline V gene. V dropped 1 base and J dropped 4 bases, with 10 bases sitting between them. The chain's CDR3 is CASSQVGSLYGYTF. The CDR3 nucleotides are TGTGCCAGCAGCCAAGTGGGGTCCCTCTATGGCTACACCTTC.

Many counts were recorded for this clonotype. The CDR3 sequence: CASSEAPTGSWTEAFF. The CDR3 bases are TGTGCCAGCAGTGAAGCGCCTACAGGGTCGTGGACTGAAGCTTTCTTT. The chain carries TRBV6-1 and TRBJ1-1, with D possibly being TRBD1 (6 bases). Trimming shortened V by 0 bases and J by 5 bases, and 16 bases separated the two germline ends. There are 16 residues in the CDR3. Germline assignment: CDR1 MNHNS and CDR2 SASEGT.

This clonotype came up many times. This chain connects TRBV7-2 to TRBJ2-7; D might be TRBD2 (5 bases). Trimming pared 5 bases from V and 3 bases from J, leaving 11 bases between. The V gene's germline CDR1 is SGHTA and CDR2 FQGNSA. The CDR3 has 13 amino acids. This chain's CDR3 is CASSAWGDYEQYF. For the CDR3, the DNA is TGTGCCAGCAGCGCCTGGGGAGACTACGAGCAGTACTTC.

There are many counts of this clonotype. This sequence joins TRBV7-2 and TRBJ2-2; 7 nucleotides match TRBD2. The CDR3 sequence is 16 residues long. The trim removed 7 bases at V and 0 bases at J, leaving 8 bases unmatched. Germline lookup yields CDR1 SGHTA and CDR2 FQGNSA. CDR3 sequence (DNA): TGTGCCAGCAAGAGTGGGGGACTATCGAACACCGGGGAGCTGTTTTTT. Translation: CASKSGGLSNTGELFF.

This clonotype was found a few times. This chain joins TRBV20-1 and TRBJ1-5; D may be TRBD1 (6 bases). The CDR3 is 14 amino acids. V lost 5 bases to trimming and J lost 2 bases, with 13 bases between them. Germline CDR1 is DFQATT and CDR2 is SNEGSKA (reference sequence). CDR3 DNA sequence: TGCAGTGCTCGGGAGGGGGGTGGCAATCAGCCCCAGCATTTT. Translation gives CSAREGGGNQPQHF.

This clonotype has a handful of counts. This chain connects TRBV6-1 to TRBJ1-2; 11 nucleotides align to TRBD1. The ends lost 6 bases at V and 8 bases at J; junction bases unmatched: 8. The CDR3 is 14 amino acids. CDR1 is MNHNS, CDR2 SASEGT, per germline. Here the CDR3 DNA reads TGTGCCAGCAGGAACCGGGACAGGGGGAGCGGCTACACCTTC. Encoded protein: CASRNRDRGSGYTF.

This clonotype was seen ten or more times. This sequence joins TRBV7-3 and TRBJ1-5; 8 bases map to TRBD1. Germline lookup yields CDR1 SGHTA and CDR2 FQGTGA. V shed 5 bases and J 4 bases; nucleotides not matched to a gene: 1. The CDR3 is made up of 13 amino acids. CDR3 coding DNA: TGTGCCAGCAGCCGGGACAGGAATCAGCCCCAGCATTTT. This translates into CASSRDRNQPQHF.

This clonotype was observed many times. The genes are TRBV6-1 and TRBJ2-7; possible D gene TRBD1, 6 bases. V lost 5 bases, J lost 1 base, and 12 bases lay in between. The V gene's germline CDR1 is MNHNS and CDR2 SASEGT. The CDR3 length is 14 residues. CDR3 protein: CASSPLTGSYEQYF. In DNA form, the CDR3 reads TGTGCCAGCAGTCCGCTGACAGGATCCTACGAGCAGTACTTC.

The CDR3 loop reads CASSIEVAGELFF. CDR3 in DNA: TGTGCCAGCAGCATCGAGGTCGCCGGGGAGCTGTTTTTT. The V gene is TRBV6-1, the J gene TRBJ2-2; D is unclear. V was trimmed by 6 bases and J by 6 bases, leaving 11 bases between them. This CDR3 comprises 13 residues. The germline V gene has CDR1 MNHNS and CDR2 SASEGT.

There are many counts of this clonotype. The chain recombines TRBV7-8 with TRBJ2-5; TRBD1 is a possible D gene (5 bases). CDR1 SGHVS and CDR2 FQNEAQ come from the germline V gene. Trimming removed 3 bases from V and 4 bases from J, with 15 bases in between. The CDR3 length is 15 residues. CDR3 protein: CASSLRRDVGETQYF. CDR3 coding DNA: TGTGCCAGCAGCTTGCGCAGGGATGTAGGAGAGACCCAGTACTTC.

This clonotype was observed a handful of times. The chain joins TRBV18 to TRBJ2-2, with TRBD1 as a possible D gene (5 bases). Looked up from germline, CDR1 is KGHSH and CDR2 is LQKENI. The CDR3 has 13 residues. V lost 10 bases, J lost 5 bases, and 14 bases lay in between. The DNA for the CDR3 is TGTGCCACCTTACGTCAGGGAACCGGGGAGCTGTTTTTT. It specifies CATLRQGTGELFF.

J is TRBJ1-4 and V is TRBV3-1, with a tentative D call TRBD1 (5 bases). V lost 4 bases and J 5 bases, leaving 11 bases between the germline ends. This CDR3 spans 14 amino acids. Germline CDR1 is LGHDT and CDR2 is YNNKEL (reference sequence). The CDR3 spells CASSLSRENEKLFF. The DNA for the CDR3 is TGTGCCAGCAGCCTTTCCAGGGAAAATGAAAAACTGTTTTTT.

Details on this clonotype: With a much larger clone just one base away, this may be a read error. This chain uses TRBV28 with TRBJ2-5, with a possible D match to TRBD2 (5 bases). Looked up from germline, CDR1 is MDHEN and CDR2 is SYDVKM. The CDR3 extends over 14 amino acids. Trimming pared 4 bases from V and 2 bases from J, leaving 11 bases between. The CDR3 sequence: CASSSYGEQETQYF. The DNA of the CDR3 is TGTGCCAGCAGTTCTTACGGGGAACAAGAGACCCAGTACTTC.

This clonotype was seen repeatedly, ten times or more. The V gene is TRBV27, the J gene TRBJ2-7; 7 bases fit TRBD2. The CDR3 has 13 residues. Trimming at V came to 4 bases and at J to 6 bases, leaving 6 bases not matched to a gene. Germline V gives CDR1 MNHEY, CDR2 SMNVEV (reference sequence). This CDR3 is CASSSRELIEQYF. CDR3 DNA sequence: TGTGCCAGCAGTTCGCGGGAGCTCATCGAGCAGTACTTC.

The rearrangement joins TRBV29-1 to TRBJ1-4; no firm D call. This CDR3 spans 11 amino acids. Germline V gene sequence: CDR1 SQVTM, CDR2 ANQGSEA. V lost 6 bases, J lost 5 bases, and 7 bases lay in between. CDR3 coding DNA: TGCAGCGTCGAGCAGAATGAAAAACTGTTTTTT. Protein sequence: CSVEQNEKLFF.